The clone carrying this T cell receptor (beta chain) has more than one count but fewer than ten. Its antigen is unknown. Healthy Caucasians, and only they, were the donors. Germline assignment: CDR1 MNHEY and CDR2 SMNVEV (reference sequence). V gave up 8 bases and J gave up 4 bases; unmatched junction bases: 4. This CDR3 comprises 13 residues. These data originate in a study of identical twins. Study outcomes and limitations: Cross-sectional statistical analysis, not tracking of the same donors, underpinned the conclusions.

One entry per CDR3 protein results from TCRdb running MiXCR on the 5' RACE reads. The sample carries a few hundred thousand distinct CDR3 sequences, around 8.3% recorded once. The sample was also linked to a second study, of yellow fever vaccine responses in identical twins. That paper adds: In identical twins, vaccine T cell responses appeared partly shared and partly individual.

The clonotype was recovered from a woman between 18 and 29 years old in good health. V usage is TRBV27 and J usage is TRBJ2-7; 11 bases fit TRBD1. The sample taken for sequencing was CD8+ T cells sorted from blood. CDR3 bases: TGTGCCAGCCGGGACAGGGGGGCTTACGAGCAGTACTTC. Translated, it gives CASRDRGAYEQYF.